The 13 T cell receptor beta chains in this list originate from one sample, sequenced in a study of shared clonotypes between healthy human individuals. Clones were sequenced by immunoSEQ multiplex PCR, and TCRdb holds only the in-frame ones, with some missing. The sample lists hundreds of thousands of clones, roughly 72% occurring once. Sequenced: PBMCs. These receptors all stem from a woman between 35 and 50 years old in good health. Some clones in this sample may be carry-over from other donors' samples.

This chain links TRBV4-1 with TRBJ2-2, with D perhaps being TRBD1 or TRBD2 (5 bases each). CDR3 size: 16 residues. Trimming shortened V by 1 base and J by 3 bases, and 12 bases separated the two germline ends. The germline V gene encodes CDR1 MGHRA and CDR2 YSYEKL. CDR3 DNA sequence: TGCGCCAGCAGCCAAGTGGGTGGGGGTTACACCGGGGAGCTGTTTTTT. It yields the protein CASSQVGGGYTGELFF.

The chain uses TRBV7-9 and TRBJ2-2, with D tentatively TRBD1 (6 bases). CDR1 is SEHNR and CDR2 is FQNEAQ in the germline V gene (reference sequence). Trimming took off 3 bases at V and 4 bases at J, with 15 bases between the two ends. CDR3 length equals 16 residues. CDR3 sequence: CASSFPGQLFTGELFF. CDR3 nucleotide sequence: TGTGCCAGCAGCTTCCCTGGACAGCTGTTCACCGGGGAGCTGTTTTTT.

This chain uses TRBV7-9 with TRBJ2-2, with TRBD2 matching 12 bases. CDR1 and CDR2 (germline): SEHNR, FQNEAQ (reference sequence). The CDR3 runs 15 residues. V dropped 5 bases and J dropped 6; count of bases not matched to a gene: 4. For the CDR3, the DNA is TGTGCCAGCAGCCGACTAGCGGGAGCCCCCGGGGAGCTGTTTTTT. The encoded protein is CASSRLAGAPGELFF.

The CDR3 sequence is CASSTLLDGVGYGYTF. The DNA of the CDR3 is TGTGCCAGCTCAACCCTCTTGGACGGAGTTGGTTATGGCTACACCTTC. This sequence joins TRBV18 and TRBJ1-2; D is uncertain. The CDR3 is 16 amino acids. Germline V gives CDR1 KGHSH, CDR2 LQKENI. Trimming left V 5 bases short and J 5 bases short, with 21 bases between.

The gene calls are TRBV5-1 and TRBJ2-5, with TRBD2 identical over 10 bases. In germline, CDR1 is SGHRS, CDR2 YFSETQ. The CDR3 spans 15 residues. V gave up 2 bases and J gave up 5 bases; unmatched junction bases: 6. This CDR3 reads CASSFGAGGWETQYF. CDR3 coding DNA: TGCGCCAGCAGCTTTGGAGCGGGAGGGTGGGAGACCCAGTACTTC.

The chain couples TRBV2 to TRBJ2-5, with 11 nucleotides matching TRBD2. Germline CDR1 and CDR2: SNHLY and FYNNEI. The CDR3 contains 16 residues. V gave up 2 bases and J gave up 4 bases; unmatched junction bases: 6. The CDR3, as DNA: TGTGCCAGCAGTGAAATAGCGGGAGGGCGGTTAGAGACCCAGTACTTC. Translating gives CASSEIAGGRLETQYF.

The chain links TRBV9 to TRBJ2-1; the match to TRBD2 covers 8 bases. In germline, CDR1 is SGDLS, CDR2 YYNGEE. The CDR3 is made up of 18 amino acids. With V trimmed by 2 bases and J by 0 bases, 10 bases remained unmatched. The CDR3 bases are TGTGCCAGCAGCGTTGATTGGATAGCGGGGCTCTCCTACAATGAGCAGTTCTTC. Translating gives CASSVDWIAGLSYNEQFF.

The chain combines TRBV19 with TRBJ2-1; no clear D gene. V was shortened by 0 bases and J by 7 bases, with 16 bases between the two germline ends. The CDR3 is 16 residues long. Germline V lookup: CDR1 LNHDA, CDR2 SQIVND (reference sequence). The CDR3 spells CASSIESYLGKNEQFF. CDR3 sequence (DNA): TGTGCCAGTAGTATAGAATCGTATTTGGGGAAAAATGAGCAGTTCTTC.

This clone occurred a few times. This may be a read error, as it is one base from a much larger clone. The same CDR3 is also encoded by other DNA sequences in this sample. This chain uses TRBV4-2 with TRBJ2-7, with 9 bases lining up with TRBD1. The CDR3 length is 15 residues. Germline V gene sequence: CDR1 LGHNA, CDR2 YNFKEQ. J lost 7 bases, V lost 5 bases, and 12 bases had no gene match. As DNA, the CDR3 is TGTGCCAGCAGCACCCGGGACAGGGAGGGGCGGGAGCAGTACTTC. Translated, it gives CASSTRDREGREQYF.

This clone is a singleton in its sample. The chain links TRBV7-9 to TRBJ2-5, with D unresolved. This CDR3 contains 16 residues. V was clipped by 3 bases and J by 2 bases, with 16 bases between them. Looked up from germline, CDR1 is SEHNR and CDR2 is FQNEAQ (reference sequence). CDR3 protein: CASSLGLGSGQETQYF. The CDR3 DNA is TGTGCCAGCAGCTTGGGCCTGGGCTCAGGACAAGAGACCCAGTACTTC.

To note about this clone: Other DNA sequences in the same sample also yield this CDR3. This chain links TRBV30 with TRBJ2-7; 7 bases are a match to TRBD2. This CDR3 is 13 amino acids long. The V gene end was trimmed by 0 bases and the J gene end by 3 bases; junction bases not matched to a gene: 2. Per germline, CDR1 GTSNPN and CDR2 SVGIG (reference sequence). CDR3: CAWSVGLGYEQYF. CDR3 coding DNA: TGTGCCTGGAGTGTAGGACTAGGCTACGAGCAGTACTTC.

A remark on this clone: Other DNA sequences within the sample encode an identical CDR3. The CDR3 DNA reads as TGTGCCACCAGCAGGGGCTACGAGCAGTACTTC. Amino acid sequence: CATSRGYEQYF. The chain carries TRBV15 and TRBJ2-7; D gene uncertain. Germline loops: CDR1 LNHNV, CDR2 YYDKDF (reference sequence). Trimming cost V 3 bases and J 3 bases, with 3 bases left between them. The CDR3 loop spans 11 amino acids.

This clone was detected a few times. The chain uses TRBV5-5 and TRBJ2-7, with D maybe TRBD1 (6 bases). The germline CDR1 and CDR2 sequences are SGHKS and YYEKEE (reference sequence). V lost 1 base and J 1 base, leaving 15 bases between the germline ends. CDR3 length: 16 amino acids. CDR3: CASSLTYRVGSYEQYF. The CDR3 coding sequence is TGTGCCAGCAGCTTGACCTACAGGGTGGGTTCCTACGAGCAGTACTTC. Using reference TRBV5-5 and TRBJ2-7 for the parts outside the CDR3, the full variable domain is DAGVTQSPTHLIKTRGQQVTLRCSPISGHKSVSWYQQVLGQGPQFIFQYYEKEERGRGNFPDRFSARQFPNYSSELNVNALLLGDSALYLCASSLTYRVGSYEQYFGPGTRLTVT.